This T cell receptor beta chain stems from a study of blood T cell repertoires in COVID-19. Assay used: immunoSEQ multiplex PCR; TCRdb lists only in-frame clones, some missing. The sample contains about 150,000 clones, approximately 85% of which appear only once. The CDR3 runs 14 residues. Germline values: CDR1 MNHEY, CDR2 SVGAGI. The ends lost 7 bases at V and 7 bases at J; junction bases unmatched: 7. The chain couples TRBV6-5 to TRBJ1-4; TRBD1 matches at 9 bases. The sequence was obtained from a woman aged 60-75 years with COVID-19, enrolled during active disease. The specimen sequenced was peripheral blood. CDR3 sequence: CASKPGQGLEKLFF. As DNA, the CDR3 is TGTGCCAGCAAACCGGGACAGGGCCTTGAAAAACTGTTTTTT.